The T cell receptor beta chain described here comes from a study of blood T cells in healthy people across ages. Study-wide results and caveats: A strong correlation between TCR beta diversity and naive T cell percentage was seen.

Then a second PCR, running about 7 to 11 cycles, was carried out with a sample-barcoded 5' primer and a J-beta primer mix. There were at least 2.5 million CDR3-containing paired-end reads obtained from each sample. TCRdb independently ran MiXCR on the 5' RACE reads; one entry per CDR3 protein. This table has nearly 800,000 distinct CDR3 sequences, approximately 25% appearing once. Remarks on this clonotype: Its antigen remains unknown.

CDR1 and CDR2 (germline): LGHNA, YSLEER. V was pared by 6 bases and J by 0 bases, with 10 bases between. The CDR3 is 14 residues long. This sample also belongs to another study, concerning T cells of mothers and their children. That work states: All extracted RNA went into cDNA synthesis, roughly 1.5 ug per 15 ul.

This sequence was found in a boy between 10 and 17 years old in good health. This chain joins TRBV4-3 and TRBJ2-3, with TRBD2 as a possible D gene (5 bases). Sequencing was performed on blood. CDR3 residues: CASSYTRSTDTQYF. The CDR3 region has the DNA TGCGCCAGCAGTTACACTAGGAGCACAGATACGCAGTATTTT.